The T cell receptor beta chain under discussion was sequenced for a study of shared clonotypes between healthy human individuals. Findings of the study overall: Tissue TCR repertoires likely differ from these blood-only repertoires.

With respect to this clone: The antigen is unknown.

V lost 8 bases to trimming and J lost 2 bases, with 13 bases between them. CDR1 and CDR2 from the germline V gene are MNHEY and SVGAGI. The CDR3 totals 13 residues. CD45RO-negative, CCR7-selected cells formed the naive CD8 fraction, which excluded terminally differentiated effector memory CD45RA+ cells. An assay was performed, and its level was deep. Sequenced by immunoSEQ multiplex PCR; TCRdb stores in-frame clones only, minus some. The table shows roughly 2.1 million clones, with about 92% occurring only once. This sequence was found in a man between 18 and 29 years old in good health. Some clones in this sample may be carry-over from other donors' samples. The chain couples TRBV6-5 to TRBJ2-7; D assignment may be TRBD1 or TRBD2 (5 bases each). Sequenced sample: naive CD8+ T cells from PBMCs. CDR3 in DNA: TGTGCCAGCCGGAGGACAAGAGCCTACGAGCAGTACTTC. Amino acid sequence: CASRRTRAYEQYF.